The clone carrying this T cell receptor beta chain showed up many times. Its target is unknown. The source of the sample is a study of response to subunit inactivated influenza vaccine. Overall study results and limits: Authors suggested seasonal influenza vaccinations each recruit few new T cells.

Per the germline V gene, CDR1 is DFQATT and CDR2 is SNEGSKA (reference sequence). The ends were cut back, 3 bases at V and 1 base at J, with 9 bases in the middle. This CDR3 is 13 amino acids long. MiXCR, applied by TCRdb to the RT-PCR reads, yields one record per CDR3 protein. Counted here are around 520,000 distinct CDR3 sequences, 12% occurring once; the ten biggest clones make up 10% to 13%. Sample: PBMCs from blood, taken on the day of vaccination. The chain carries TRBV20-1 and TRBJ1-2; no firm D call. The clonotype originates from a man in his fifties or sixties who received an inactivated influenza vaccine. The CDR3 region is CSASSGNNYGYTF. CDR3 sequence (DNA): TGCAGTGCTAGTAGCGGGAATAACTATGGCTACACCTTC.